This T cell receptor beta chain was recovered during a study of response to subunit inactivated influenza vaccine. TCRdb reprocessed the RT-PCR reads with MiXCR, giving one entry per CDR3 protein. The sample lists hundreds of thousands of distinct CDR3 sequences, about a sixth seen once, with about 9.9% in the top ten. The CDR3 sequence is 13 residues long. Trimming shortened V by 3 bases and J by 10 bases, and 12 bases separated the two germline ends. Germline CDR1 is SGHTA and CDR2 is FQGNSA. This receptor was obtained from a man aged 45 to 65 who received an inactivated influenza vaccine. The source was PBMCs from blood, collected approximately 13 days after vaccination. This rearrangement joins TRBV7-2 to TRBJ1-4; the D is unclear. The CDR3 spells CASSLGFYGKLFF. For the CDR3, the DNA is TGTGCCAGCAGCTTGGGGTTTTACGGAAAACTGTTTTTT.